This T cell receptor beta chain was observed in a study of CD8 T cells in Susac syndrome. Looked up from germline, CDR1 is SEHNR and CDR2 is FQNEAQ (reference sequence). The CDR3 totals 14 residues. V was clipped by 6 bases and J by 4 bases, with 15 bases between them. RNA was extracted with the RNeasy kit, and a quantity of about 0.45 to 1 ug was reverse transcribed using random hexamers. Across 54 Vbeta and 13 Jbeta, immunoSEQ multiplex PCR amplified TCR beta CDR3. TCRdb re-called the immunoSEQ multiplex PCR reads through MiXCR, storing one row per CDR3 protein. Of roughly 120,000 distinct CDR3 sequences in the sample, around 94% were seen once. The control group consisted of healthy donors matched for age and sex.

This TCR was recovered from a human donor in good health. The chain recombines TRBV7-9 with TRBJ1-1, with D hard to call. The sequencing sample was made of CD4+ T cells from PBMCs. The CDR3 reads CASRPADFGTEAFF. In nucleotides, the CDR3 is TGTGCCAGCAGGCCGGCGGACTTTGGCACTGAAGCTTTCTTT.